A selection of T cell receptor beta chains follows, all from one sample in a study of regulatory T cells in long-lasting Graves disease. TCRdb re-called the multiplex PCR reads through MiXCR, storing one row per CDR3 protein. The sample carries fewer than 600,000 distinct CDR3 sequences, approximately 23% recorded once. The sample was peripheral blood mononuclear cells (PBMCs), taken when the disease was refractory, from a patient treated with antithyroid drugs. Every receptor here comes from a female donor with Graves disease. CDR3s leave out the opening cysteine and the closing phenylalanine or tryptophan. The D gene is left open where the match is weak.

TRBV28	TRBJ1-1	TRBD1	ASRPYRGLLNTEAF
TRBV5-1	TRBJ2-7	.	ASSFSTGYEQY
TRBV3-1	TRBJ1-6	TRBD1	ASSQGGTGDSPLH
TRBV19	TRBJ2-7	TRBD2	ASSIGAGGPSEQY
TRBV28	TRBJ2-4	.	ASSSEGSIQY
TRBV28	TRBJ1-5	TRBD1	ASSLIGGVQPQH
TRBV20-1	TRBJ2-1	TRBD1	SVPTGEGYNEQF
TRBV19	TRBJ1-2	TRBD1	ASRTGVYYGYT
TRBV28	TRBJ2-4	TRBD2	ASRPGLAENIQY
TRBV2	TRBJ1-5	.	ASSGLGGTNSNQPQH
TRBV6-1	TRBJ2-1	TRBD1	ASRLTGQTYNEQF
TRBV7-2	TRBJ1-5	TRBD1	ASSFLGGGNQPQH
TRBV28	TRBJ2-7	TRBD2	ASRYRTSGRRPYEQY
TRBV4-1	TRBJ2-7	.	ASSQDLERGIGRQY
TRBV7-9	TRBJ2-7	.	ASSLVSERHEQY
TRBV7-2	TRBJ2-2	TRBD1	ASSLNRGANTGELF
TRBV27	TRBJ1-1	.	ASSLGSASEAF